This T cell receptor beta chain was documented in a study of blood T cell repertoires in COVID-19. Study information: Both acute and convalescent COVID-19 samples were obtained from the United States, Italy and Spain. Nucleic acid was either cDNA or gDNA, and it came from T cells, B-cell-depleted T cells, or PBMCs.

Per the original methods: Using reference gene primer amplification, nucleated cell counts were estimated. Profiling relied on immunoSEQ multiplex PCR, and the TCRdb table lists in-frame clones only, not all of them. That table furnishes V, J and clone size, whereas the DNA furnished D and trimming. This sample has roughly 100,000 clones, with approximately 80% found just once. Trimming shortened V by 3 bases and J by 8 bases, and 13 bases separated the two germline ends. Germline V CDR1 and CDR2: KGHSH, LQKENI. This CDR3 has 13 residues. Specimen: peripheral blood. This receptor was obtained from a man older than 75 with acute or convalescent COVID-19. V is TRBV18 and J is TRBJ1-2, with TRBD1 as a possible D gene (6 bases). CDR3 bases: TGTGCCAGCTCACCGGACAGTGAGATGGGCTACACCTTC. Amino acid sequence: CASSPDSEMGYTF.